This TCR beta chain was found in a study of shared clonotypes between healthy human individuals. Study-level points and caveats: A handful of donors had about 5.1% of their naive CD4 clonotypes in common.

There were only Caucasian adults among the donors, and all lived in Nashville, Tennessee. CD45RA-negative memory and CD45RA+ naive subsets were split from the CD4+ cells. V dropped 0 bases and J dropped 4; count of bases not matched to a gene: 4. CDR3 size: 16 residues. Per germline, CDR1 LNHNV and CDR2 YYDKDF (reference sequence). Note on this clone: What it binds is unknown.

Sorted-subset replicate PCR reactions contained about 200 ng DNA, corresponding to around 30,000 T cell genomes. Produced via immunoSEQ multiplex PCR; TCRdb's table is partial and in-frame only. The data contain more than 2,000,000 clones, 80% to 95% of them singletons. This sequence was found in a man between 18 and 35 years old in good health. Some clones in this sample may be carry-over from other donors' samples. Sequenced input: naive CD4+ T cells from PBMCs. Subset specified: CD45RA+ positively selected. The chain couples TRBV15 to TRBJ2-2; TRBD2 matches at 8 bases. The DNA for the CDR3 is TGTGCCACCAGCAGAGATCCAGCGGGAGCCACCGGGGAGCTGTTTTTT. It translates to CATSRDPAGATGELFF.